Shown below are 5 T cell receptor beta chains from a single sample sequenced in a study of cytomegalovirus exposure and HLA in healthy donors. Assay used: immunoSEQ multiplex PCR; TCRdb lists only in-frame clones, some missing. The sample has a few hundred thousand clones; 90% are singletons. The sequenced material came from PBMCs. These receptors were obtained from a woman in her 30s in good health and CMV-seronegative.

The chain carries TRBV23-1 and TRBJ2-2; maybe TRBD2 (6 bases). TRBV23-1 qualifies as an ORF whose function is uncertain. CDR3 length: 17 amino acids. Trimming cost V 7 bases and J 0 bases, with 18 bases left between them. For the CDR3, the DNA is TGCGCCAGCATTATGGGGGGAGGAGAACCGAACACCGGGGAGCTGTTTTTT. This encodes CASIMGGGEPNTGELFF.

This sequence joins TRBV5-6 and TRBJ2-1; no firm D call. The CDR3 is 16 residues long. Germline CDR1 and CDR2: SGHDT and YYEEEE. V shed 4 bases and J shed 8 bases, with 22 bases lying between them. As DNA, the CDR3 is TGTGCCAGCAGCGATCCGGGCCCCCTTATACTCCATGAGCAGTTCTTC. Translated: CASSDPGPLILHEQFF.

The V call is TRBV27, the J call TRBJ2-1, with 9 bases aligning to TRBD2. Germline loops: CDR1 MNHEY, CDR2 SMNVEV (reference sequence). Trimming took 4 bases from V and 10 from J; bases not matched to a gene: 17. The CDR3 consists of 17 residues. As DNA, the CDR3 is TGTGCCAGCAGTTCCCTATCGGCGGGAGGGCCTAAGGGGGAGCAGTTCTTC. This sequence encodes CASSSLSAGGPKGEQFF.

The rearrangement uses TRBV5-1 and TRBJ2-2; 13 nucleotides line up with TRBD2. The V gene's germline CDR1 is SGHRS and CDR2 YFSETQ. This CDR3 has 17 amino acids. The J segment lost 6 bases and the V segment lost 3 bases, leaving 8 bases of the junction unmatched. The CDR3 here is CASSSPGLAGVAGELFF. CDR3 nucleotides: TGCGCCAGCAGCTCGCCCGGACTAGCGGGAGTAGCCGGGGAGCTGTTTTTT.

This clone has only one observation. The chain uses TRBV4-3 and TRBJ1-2, with D unclear. The CDR3 sequence is 14 residues long. Trimming shortened V by 0 bases and J by 4 bases, and 9 bases separated the two germline ends. The germline V gene encodes CDR1 LGHNA and CDR2 YSLEER. The DNA for the CDR3 is TGCGCCAGCAGCCAAGAGCCCAGGTCCTATGGCTACACCTTC. Protein product: CASSQEPRSYGYTF.